Listed below are T cell receptor beta chains from one sample, sequenced in a study of cytomegalovirus exposure and HLA in healthy donors. TCRdb's table, derived via immunoSEQ multiplex PCR, lists solely in-frame clones and lacks some. The sample has around 150,000 clones; around nine tenths are singletons. The source material was PBMCs. Receptors were obtained from a man aged 18 to 30 in good health and CMV-seropositive. Both conserved end residues are part of each CDR3. A D gene is named only where the DNA matches it firmly. Only some rows state a clone size, as once, few, many or a class for expanded clones.

v_call: TRBV19; clone_size: .; d_call: TRBD2; j_call: TRBJ2-7; cdr3_length: 14; cdr3_nt: TGTGCCAGTAGTATAAGAGCGGGAGGCCACGAGCAGTACTTC; cdr3_aa: CASSIRAGGHEQYF
v_call: TRBV6-5; clone_size: .; d_call: .; j_call: TRBJ2-7; cdr3_length: 14; cdr3_nt: TGTGCCAGCCGACCGCTAGCGACCTCCTACGAGCAGTACTTC; cdr3_aa: CASRPLATSYEQYF
v_call: TRBV7-6; clone_size: .; d_call: TRBD1; j_call: TRBJ2-1; cdr3_length: 14; cdr3_nt: TGTGCCAGCAGCCACCGGACAGGGGGCAATGAGCAGTTCTTC; cdr3_aa: CASSHRTGGNEQFF
v_call: TRBV9; clone_size: .; d_call: TRBD1; j_call: TRBJ1-1; cdr3_length: 13; cdr3_nt: TGTGCCAGCAGCCCTAGGACAGGGGCTGAAGCTTTCTTT; cdr3_aa: CASSPRTGAEAFF
v_call: TRBV6-6; clone_size: once; d_call: .; j_call: TRBJ2-5; cdr3_length: 12; cdr3_nt: TGTGCCAGCAGACAGGGACAAGAGACCCAGTACTTC; cdr3_aa: CASRQGQETQYF
v_call: TRBV27; clone_size: .; d_call: .; j_call: TRBJ2-7; cdr3_length: 13; cdr3_nt: TGTGCCAGCAGTCCGGGACAAAGCTACGAGCAGTACTTC; cdr3_aa: CASSPGQSYEQYF
v_call: TRBV5-5; clone_size: .; d_call: TRBD1; j_call: TRBJ2-7; cdr3_length: 14; cdr3_nt: TGTGCCAGCAGCCAAACAGGGGGGACCTACGAGCAGTACTTC; cdr3_aa: CASSQTGGTYEQYF
v_call: TRBV19; clone_size: .; d_call: .; j_call: TRBJ2-1; cdr3_length: 16; cdr3_nt: TGTGCCAGTAGTATTATCGGGGAATTTGGATACAATGAGCAGTTCTTC; cdr3_aa: CASSIIGEFGYNEQFF
v_call: TRBV4-1; clone_size: .; d_call: TRBD2; j_call: TRBJ2-5; cdr3_length: 15; cdr3_nt: TGCGCCAGCAGCCAAGTGGGAGCGGGAGAAGAGACCCAGTACTTC; cdr3_aa: CASSQVGAGEETQYF
v_call: TRBV5-1; clone_size: .; d_call: TRBD2; j_call: TRBJ2-5; cdr3_length: 17; cdr3_nt: TGCGCCAGCAGCTTGGCGGGGTTAGCGGGAGTTGGAGAGACCCAGTACTTC; cdr3_aa: CASSLAGLAGVGETQYF
v_call: TRBV9; clone_size: .; d_call: .; j_call: TRBJ2-6; cdr3_length: 15; cdr3_nt: TGTGCCAGCAGCGTAGGCGTTCCTGGGGCCAACGTCCTGACTTTC; cdr3_aa: CASSVGVPGANVLTF
v_call: TRBV11-3; clone_size: .; d_call: .; j_call: TRBJ2-1; cdr3_length: 16; cdr3_nt: TGTGCCAGCAGCTTAAGAGGGAAACGCTCCTACAATGAGCAGTTCTTC; cdr3_aa: CASSLRGKRSYNEQFF
v_call: TRBV5-6; clone_size: .; d_call: TRBD1; j_call: TRBJ2-1; cdr3_length: 17; cdr3_nt: TGTGCCAGCAGCTTGGGACTGTCGAGGGGGCTCTACAATGAGCAGTTCTTC; cdr3_aa: CASSLGLSRGLYNEQFF
v_call: TRBV9; clone_size: .; d_call: .; j_call: TRBJ2-7; cdr3_length: 14; cdr3_nt: TGTGCCAGCAGCGTAGATTTCGGGGGGCACGAGCAGTACTTC; cdr3_aa: CASSVDFGGHEQYF
v_call: TRBV11-2; clone_size: .; d_call: .; j_call: TRBJ1-2; cdr3_length: 12; cdr3_nt: TGTGCCAGCAGCTTAGGCCGGGATGGCTACACCTTC; cdr3_aa: CASSLGRDGYTF
v_call: TRBV21-1; clone_size: .; d_call: .; j_call: TRBJ1-3; cdr3_length: 16; cdr3_nt: TGTGCCAGCAGCAAAGCATGTGGGGGGAGGGGAAACACCATATATTTT; cdr3_aa: CASSKACGGRGNTIYF
v_call: TRBV19; clone_size: .; d_call: .; j_call: TRBJ2-1; cdr3_length: 14; cdr3_nt: TGTGCCAGTAGTATAGGGAACCACTACATTGAGCAGTTCTTC; cdr3_aa: CASSIGNHYIEQFF
v_call: TRBV27; clone_size: .; d_call: TRBD2; j_call: TRBJ2-1; cdr3_length: 12; cdr3_nt: TGTGCCAGCAGTTCTAGCGGGAGGGGGCAGTTCTTC; cdr3_aa: CASSSSGRGQFF
v_call: TRBV27; clone_size: .; d_call: .; j_call: TRBJ2-2; cdr3_length: 18; cdr3_nt: TGTGCCAGCAGTTTCGGAATTCGGCAGGGTTCGAACACCGGGGAGCTGTTTTTT; cdr3_aa: CASSFGIRQGSNTGELFF
v_call: TRBV19; clone_size: .; d_call: TRBD1; j_call: TRBJ2-7; cdr3_length: 14; cdr3_nt: TGTGCCAGTAGTATTGAACAGGGGTACTACGAGCAGTACTTC; cdr3_aa: CASSIEQGYYEQYF
v_call: TRBV9; clone_size: .; d_call: TRBD1; j_call: TRBJ2-2; cdr3_length: 17; cdr3_nt: TGTGCCAGCAGCCTAGAGGGTGGACAGGGGTATGGCGGGGAGCTGTTTTTT; cdr3_aa: CASSLEGGQGYGGELFF
v_call: TRBV18; clone_size: .; d_call: TRBD2; j_call: TRBJ2-1; cdr3_length: 19; cdr3_nt: TGTGCCAGCTCACGCGGGGTAGCGGGAGGGCCAACGGCGAAGAATGAGCAGTTCTTC; cdr3_aa: CASSRGVAGGPTAKNEQFF
v_call: TRBV14; clone_size: .; d_call: TRBD1; j_call: TRBJ2-7; cdr3_length: 13; cdr3_nt: TGTGCCAGCGGGCCAGGGGGCTGGAACGAGCAGTACTTC; cdr3_aa: CASGPGGWNEQYF
v_call: TRBV27; clone_size: .; d_call: TRBD1; j_call: TRBJ2-7; cdr3_length: 13; cdr3_nt: TGTGCCAGCAGTCTTGGACAGGGCGGGGAGCAGTACTTC; cdr3_aa: CASSLGQGGEQYF
v_call: TRBV18; clone_size: .; d_call: TRBD2; j_call: TRBJ2-1; cdr3_length: 14; cdr3_nt: TGTGCCAGCTCACGGGCGGGAGGGCTGTCGGAGCAGTTCTTC; cdr3_aa: CASSRAGGLSEQFF
v_call: TRBV10-3; clone_size: .; d_call: .; j_call: TRBJ2-1; cdr3_length: 14; cdr3_nt: TGTGCCATCAAGGGAAGCGGATCCTACAATGAGCAGTTCTTC; cdr3_aa: CAIKGSGSYNEQFF
v_call: TRBV7-9; clone_size: .; d_call: TRBD1; j_call: TRBJ2-3; cdr3_length: 15; cdr3_nt: TGTGCCAGCAGCCAAAGCCAGGGGGCTACAGATACGCAGTATTTT; cdr3_aa: CASSQSQGATDTQYF
v_call: TRBV4-1; clone_size: .; d_call: .; j_call: TRBJ1-3; cdr3_length: 15; cdr3_nt: TGCGCCAGCAGCCAAGGACAATTCTCTGGAAACACCATATATTTT; cdr3_aa: CASSQGQFSGNTIYF
v_call: TRBV21-1; clone_size: .; d_call: .; j_call: TRBJ1-5; cdr3_length: 17; cdr3_nt: TGTGCCAGCAGCAAAGGCCTGCGGGGGTTGGGCAATCAGCCCCAGCATTTT; cdr3_aa: CASSKGLRGLGNQPQHF
v_call: TRBV4-2; clone_size: .; d_call: TRBD2; j_call: TRBJ2-1; cdr3_length: 16; cdr3_nt: TGTGCCAGCAGCCTGATGTTTAGCGGGGCCTACAATGAGCAGTTCTTC; cdr3_aa: CASSLMFSGAYNEQFF
v_call: TRBV4-1; clone_size: .; d_call: TRBD2; j_call: TRBJ2-2; cdr3_length: 17; cdr3_nt: TGCGCCAGCAGCCAAGATGAGACTAGCGGAAAAACCGGGGAGCTGTTTTTT; cdr3_aa: CASSQDETSGKTGELFF
v_call: TRBV19; clone_size: .; d_call: TRBD1; j_call: TRBJ2-4; cdr3_length: 16; cdr3_nt: TGTGCCAGTAGTATCCCCGGACAGGGGGCCAAAAACATTCAGTACTTC; cdr3_aa: CASSIPGQGAKNIQYF
v_call: TRBV7-9; clone_size: .; d_call: TRBD2; j_call: TRBJ2-3; cdr3_length: 15; cdr3_nt: TGTGCCAGCAGCTCCATAGCGGGGACCACAGATACGCAGTATTTT; cdr3_aa: CASSSIAGTTDTQYF
v_call: TRBV9; clone_size: .; d_call: .; j_call: TRBJ2-7; cdr3_length: 15; cdr3_nt: TGTGCCAGCAGCGTAGGCGGGACAGCAGACTACGAGCAGTACTTC; cdr3_aa: CASSVGGTADYEQYF
v_call: TRBV7-9; clone_size: few; d_call: .; j_call: TRBJ2-2; cdr3_length: 16; cdr3_nt: TGTGCCAGCAGCGATACGACAGGGAGGTGGACCGGGGAGCTGTTTTTT; cdr3_aa: CASSDTTGRWTGELFF
v_call: TRBV5-1; clone_size: .; d_call: TRBD2; j_call: TRBJ2-2; cdr3_length: 16; cdr3_nt: TGCGCCAGCAGCTTGGGGACTAGCGGGAGAACCGGGGAGCTGTTTTTT; cdr3_aa: CASSLGTSGRTGELFF
v_call: TRBV10-3; clone_size: .; d_call: .; j_call: TRBJ2-7; cdr3_length: 15; cdr3_nt: TGTGCCATCAGGGGCACGACAGGCCCCTCCTACGAGCAGTACTTC; cdr3_aa: CAIRGTTGPSYEQYF
v_call: TRBV11-3; clone_size: .; d_call: TRBD2; j_call: TRBJ2-7; cdr3_length: 15; cdr3_nt: TGTGCCAGCAGCTCTGGACTAGACTCCCTCTACGAGCAGTACTTC; cdr3_aa: CASSSGLDSLYEQYF
v_call: TRBV19; clone_size: once; d_call: .; j_call: TRBJ2-7; cdr3_length: 12; cdr3_nt: TGTGCCAGTTTGGACAGTTCCTACGAGCAGTACTTC; cdr3_aa: CASLDSSYEQYF
v_call: TRBV28; clone_size: .; d_call: TRBD1; j_call: TRBJ2-7; cdr3_length: 18; cdr3_nt: TGTGCCAGCAGTACTCCCCCTTACCGCGACAGGGATACCTACGAGCAGTACTTC; cdr3_aa: CASSTPPYRDRDTYEQYF